The 11 T cell receptor beta chains below come from one sample, sequenced in a study of OX40 agonist ivuxolimab in advanced cancers. Assay: immunoSEQ multiplex PCR; the TCRdb copy retains only in-frame clones and omits some. The sample records about 51,000 clones, 65% to 85% being singletons. The sample consisted of CD4+ or CD8+ T cells sorted from blood, taken in a trial of the OX40 agonist ivuxolimab. The source of these receptors is an adult with an advanced solid tumor such as melanoma, head and neck, liver or kidney cancer.

This sequence joins TRBV6-5 and TRBJ2-1; D is perhaps TRBD2 (6 bases). The CDR3 loop spans 16 amino acids. CDR1 and CDR2 (germline): MNHEY, SVGAGI. V was clipped by 0 bases and J by 3 bases, with 12 bases between them. The CDR3 DNA sequence: TGTGCCAGCAGTTACTCGATTATAGCGGACTACAATGAGCAGTTCTTC. Its protein is CASSYSIIADYNEQFF.

This clone was counted between two and nine times. J is TRBJ1-5 and V is TRBV5-5, with unresolved D. The ends were cut back, 0 bases at V and 5 bases at J, with 15 bases in the middle. Germline CDR1 is SGHKS and CDR2 is YYEKEE (reference sequence). This CDR3 is 16 amino acids long. The CDR3 coding sequence is TGTGCCAGCAGCTTGGCAGGTGTTCCCCGGGATCAGCCCCAGCATTTT. Its translation is CASSLAGVPRDQPQHF.

The chain has TRBV7-2 and TRBJ1-2; TRBD1 matches 9 bases. Germline V gives CDR1 SGHTA, CDR2 FQGNSA. J was trimmed by 4 bases and V by 4 bases; bases with no gene match: 10. The CDR3 loop spans 16 amino acids. CDR3 region: CASSSSGTGLVYGYTF. CDR3 coding DNA: TGTGCCAGCAGCTCCTCCGGGACAGGGTTAGTCTATGGCTACACCTTC.

V and J are TRBV10-3 and TRBJ1-4; D remains ambiguous. V lost 0 bases and J lost 0, with 8 bases in between. CDR1 is ENHRY and CDR2 is SYGVKD in the germline V gene. The CDR3 is 16 amino acids. CDR3 nucleotide sequence: TGTGCCATCAGTGAGTCCCCAAGGGCAACTAATGAAAAACTGTTTTTT. The encoded protein is CAISESPRATNEKLFF.

This chain connects TRBV6-6 to TRBJ1-1; 10 bases match TRBD1. CDR1 MNHNY and CDR2 SVGAGI come from the germline V gene (reference sequence). J lost 5 bases, V lost 5 bases, and 11 bases had no gene match. The CDR3 is 16 residues long. The CDR3 reads CASSTPRQGAGTEAFF. The DNA for the CDR3 is TGTGCCAGCAGTACCCCTCGACAGGGGGCTGGGACTGAAGCTTTCTTT.

This chain joins TRBV6-1 and TRBJ1-1, with 7 bases lining up with TRBD1. This CDR3 has 15 amino acids. V trimming: 3 bases; J trimming: 5 bases; junction bases outside the gene matches: 9. The germline V gene has CDR1 MNHNS and CDR2 SASEGT. The CDR3 bases are TGTGCCAGCAGTGAGGTCGGAGGGGGCTGGACTGAAGCTTTCTTT. This translates into CASSEVGGGWTEAFF.

This clone has just a few counts. V is TRBV11-2 and J is TRBJ2-2; possibly TRBD1 for D (6 bases). Germline V lookup: CDR1 SGHAT, CDR2 FQNNGV. The CDR3 runs to 16 residues. V dropped 5 bases and J dropped 4 bases, with 17 bases sitting between them. The CDR3 is CASSAGQLLGTGELFF. The DNA for the CDR3 is TGTGCCAGCAGCGCCGGACAGCTCCTCGGCACCGGGGAGCTGTTTTTT.

V and J are TRBV27 and TRBJ2-7, with D perhaps TRBD1 or TRBD2 (5 bases each). The CDR3 has 14 amino acids. V was clipped by 4 bases and J by 0 bases, with 10 bases between them. Germline V CDR1 and CDR2: MNHEY, SMNVEV (reference sequence). In DNA, the CDR3 is TGTGCCAGCAGTTCCTGGGGGTCCTCCTACGAGCAGTACTTC. Protein: CASSSWGSSYEQYF.

This chain links TRBV28 with TRBJ1-2, with D perhaps TRBD1 (6 bases). Germline CDR1 reads MDHEN; CDR2 reads SYDVKM. This CDR3 is built from 15 residues. V shed 6 bases and J shed 4 bases, with 18 bases lying between them. The CDR3, as DNA: TGTGCCAGCAGCCGGACCCCTACAGGGACCTATGGCTACACCTTC. The encoded protein is CASSRTPTGTYGYTF.

The chain recombines TRBV9 with TRBJ1-3; 8 positions agree with TRBD1. The CDR3 length is 17 residues. J gave up 4 bases and V 0 bases, and 9 bases lay outside the gene matches. The germline gives CDR1 SGDLS, CDR2 YYNGEE. This CDR3 is CASSVEPGQGIGNTIYF. The CDR3 DNA sequence: TGTGCCAGCAGCGTAGAACCTGGACAGGGTATAGGAAACACCATATATTTT. The full variable domain, completed using reference TRBV9 and TRBJ1-3, is DSGVTQTPKHLITATGQRVTLRCSPRSGDLSVYWYQQSLDQGLQFLIQYYNGEERAKGNILERFSAQQFPDLHSELNLSSLELGDSALYFCASSVEPGQGIGNTIYFGEGSWLTVV.

This chain connects TRBV6-1 to TRBJ1-1; D uncertain. The germline gives CDR1 MNHNS, CDR2 SASEGT. Trimming stripped 6 bases from V and 8 bases from J, with 13 bases between. The CDR3 has 12 residues. CDR3 bases: TGTGCCAGCAGATGGGTGGGCGGCGAAGCTTTCTTT. Residues: CASRWVGGEAFF.